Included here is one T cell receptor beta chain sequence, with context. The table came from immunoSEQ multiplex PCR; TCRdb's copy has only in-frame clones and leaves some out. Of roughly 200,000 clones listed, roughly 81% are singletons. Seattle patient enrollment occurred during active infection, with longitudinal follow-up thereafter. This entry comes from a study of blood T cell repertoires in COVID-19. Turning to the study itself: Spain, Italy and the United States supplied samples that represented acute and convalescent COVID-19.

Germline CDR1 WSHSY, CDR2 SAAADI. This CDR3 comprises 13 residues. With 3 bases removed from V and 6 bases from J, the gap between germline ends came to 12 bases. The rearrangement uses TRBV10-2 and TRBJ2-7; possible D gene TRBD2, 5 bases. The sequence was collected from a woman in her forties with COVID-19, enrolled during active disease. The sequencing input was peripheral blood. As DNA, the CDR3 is TGCGCCAGCAGTGATAGGGAGTTCTGCGAGCAGTACTTC. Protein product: CASSDREFCEQYF.